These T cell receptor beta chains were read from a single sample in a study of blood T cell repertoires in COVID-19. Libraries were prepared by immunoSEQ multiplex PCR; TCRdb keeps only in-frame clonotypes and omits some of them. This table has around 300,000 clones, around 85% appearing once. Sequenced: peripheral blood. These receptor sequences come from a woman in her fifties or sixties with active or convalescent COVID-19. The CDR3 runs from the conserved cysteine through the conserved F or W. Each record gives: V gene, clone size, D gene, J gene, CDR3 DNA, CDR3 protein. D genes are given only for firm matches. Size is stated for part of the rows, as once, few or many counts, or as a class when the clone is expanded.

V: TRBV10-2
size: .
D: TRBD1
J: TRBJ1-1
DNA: TGCGCCAGCAGTGTGACCGGGACAGACACTGAAGCTTTCTTT
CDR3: CASSVTGTDTEAFF

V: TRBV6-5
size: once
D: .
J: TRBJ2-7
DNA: TGTGCCAGCAGTTACTCTGTCGCCGGGTCCTACGAGCAGTACTTC
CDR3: CASSYSVAGSYEQYF

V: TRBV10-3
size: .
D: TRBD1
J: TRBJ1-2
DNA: TGTGCCATCAGTAGACAGGGGGCGCGGTCGGGCGTCTATGGCTACACCTTC
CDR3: CAISRQGARSGVYGYTF

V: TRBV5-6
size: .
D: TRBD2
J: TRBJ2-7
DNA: TGTGCCAGCAGCGGAGGACTAGCGGGCTCCTTCTCCTACGAGCAGTACTTC
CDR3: CASSGGLAGSFSYEQYF

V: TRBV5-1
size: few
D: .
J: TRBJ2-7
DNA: TGCGCCAGCAGCTTAAACTACGGTGAGCAGTACTTC
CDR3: CASSLNYGEQYF

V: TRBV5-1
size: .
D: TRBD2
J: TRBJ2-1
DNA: TGCGCCAGCAGTCCCACTAGCGCCTTTTACAATGAGCAGTTCTTC
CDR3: CASSPTSAFYNEQFF

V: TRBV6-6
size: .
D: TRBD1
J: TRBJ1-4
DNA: TGTGCCAGCAGCCAACAGGGGGCAGGTGAAAAACTGTTTTTT
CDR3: CASSQQGAGEKLFF

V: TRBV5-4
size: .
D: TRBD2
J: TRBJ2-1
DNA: TGTGCCAGCAGCCCAGCGGGAGGGAGCTCCTACAATGAGCAGTTCTTC
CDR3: CASSPAGGSSYNEQFF

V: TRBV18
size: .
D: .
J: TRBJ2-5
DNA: TGTGCCAGCTCACACGGGGAGACCCAGTACTTC
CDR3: CASSHGETQYF

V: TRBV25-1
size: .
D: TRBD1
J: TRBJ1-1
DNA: TGTGCCAGCAGTGAATATGACTACAGGGGGCCCACTGAAGCTTTCTTT
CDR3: CASSEYDYRGPTEAFF

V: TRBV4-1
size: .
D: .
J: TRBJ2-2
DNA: TGCGCCAGCAGCCAAGAACGGGTATGGACCGGGGAGCTGTTTTTT
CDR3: CASSQERVWTGELFF

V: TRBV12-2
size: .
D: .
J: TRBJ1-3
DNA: TGTGCAAGTCTGCAGAACAGCCTTTCTGGAAACACCATATATTTT
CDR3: CASLQNSLSGNTIYF

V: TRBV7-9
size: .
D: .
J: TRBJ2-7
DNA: TGTGCCAGCAGCTTAGCCGGTTCCCTCTACGAGCAGTACTTC
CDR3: CASSLAGSLYEQYF

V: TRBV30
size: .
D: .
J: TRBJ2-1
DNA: TGTGCCTGGAGTGTCGGAGTGCGCGCCTACAATGAGCAGTTCTTC
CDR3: CAWSVGVRAYNEQFF

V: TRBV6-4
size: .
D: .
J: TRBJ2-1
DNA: TGTGCCAGCAGCGCCCTCGGGTTGGAGAGGGAGCAGTTCTTC
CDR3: CASSALGLEREQFF

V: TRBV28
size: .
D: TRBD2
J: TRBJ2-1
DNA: TGTGCCAGCAGTTTTTCTCTCAGCGGGAGGGCATACAATGAGCAGTTCTTC
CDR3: CASSFSLSGRAYNEQFF

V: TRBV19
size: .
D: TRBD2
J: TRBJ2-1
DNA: TGTGCCAGTAGTATGGTCAGCGGGAGTTTCTACAATGAGCAGTTCTTC
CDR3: CASSMVSGSFYNEQFF

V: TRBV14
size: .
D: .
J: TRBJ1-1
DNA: TGTGCCAGCAGCCAAGGACTCCAAACAGGGATGGAGGACACTGAAGCTTTCTTT
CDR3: CASSQGLQTGMEDTEAFF

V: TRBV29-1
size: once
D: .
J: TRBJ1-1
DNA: TGCAGCGTCGGTACGGGGGTTGGTGAAGCTTTCTTT
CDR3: CSVGTGVGEAFF

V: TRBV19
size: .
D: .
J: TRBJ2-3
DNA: TGTGCCACCTCCGTGGCGGCAGCCACAGATACGCAGTATTTT
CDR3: CATSVAAATDTQYF

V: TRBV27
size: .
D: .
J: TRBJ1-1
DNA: TGTGCCAGCAGTTCCCGGACCCAGGGCGCTGAAGCTTTCTTT
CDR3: CASSSRTQGAEAFF

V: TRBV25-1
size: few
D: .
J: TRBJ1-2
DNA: TGTGCCAGCAGTGAATTTGGGGCCGAGGGCTACACCTTC
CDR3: CASSEFGAEGYTF

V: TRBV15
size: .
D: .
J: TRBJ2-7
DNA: TGTGCCACCAGCAGAAGAGGAAAAGGGGGATTGGGCTCCTACGAGCAGTACTTC
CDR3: CATSRRGKGGLGSYEQYF

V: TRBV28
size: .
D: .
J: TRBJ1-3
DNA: TGTGCCAGCAGGCCGACAGGAAGCCTCTCTGGAAACACCATATATTTT
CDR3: CASRPTGSLSGNTIYF

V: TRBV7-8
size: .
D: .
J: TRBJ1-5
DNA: TGTGCCAGCAGCCCTATTTCTGGGCAGGGGTACAAGCCCCAGCATTTT
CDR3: CASSPISGQGYKPQHF

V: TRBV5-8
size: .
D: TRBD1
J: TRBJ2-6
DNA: TGTGCCAGCAGCCAGACCGGGACAGTCATCTCTGGGGCCAACGTCCTGACTTTC
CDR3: CASSQTGTVISGANVLTF

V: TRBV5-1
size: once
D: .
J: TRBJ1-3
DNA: TGCGCCAGCAGCTTGACTACGCCCAGAAGCTCTGGAAACACCATATATTTT
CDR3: CASSLTTPRSSGNTIYF

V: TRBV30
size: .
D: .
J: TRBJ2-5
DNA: TGTGCCTGGAGCCTACTGTACCAAGAGACCCAGTACTTC
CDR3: CAWSLLYQETQYF

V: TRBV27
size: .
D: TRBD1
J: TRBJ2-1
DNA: TGTGCCAGCAGGAAAAGACAGGGCTACAATGAGCAGTTCTTC
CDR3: CASRKRQGYNEQFF

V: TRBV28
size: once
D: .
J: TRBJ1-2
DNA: TGTGCCAGCAGGCCCGGGACAAACTATGGCTACACCTTC
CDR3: CASRPGTNYGYTF

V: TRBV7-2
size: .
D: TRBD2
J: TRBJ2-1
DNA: TGTGCCAGCAGCTTTCAGGGAGGGCGCTCCTACAATGAGCAGTTCTTC
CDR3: CASSFQGGRSYNEQFF

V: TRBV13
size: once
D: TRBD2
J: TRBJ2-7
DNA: TGTGCCAGCAGCTCGGGGGGAGGCGGGCAGTACTTC
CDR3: CASSSGGGGQYF

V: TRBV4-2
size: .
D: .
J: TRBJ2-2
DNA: TGTGCCAGCAGCCAGGCCTCCGGGGAGCTGTTTTTT
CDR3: CASSQASGELFF

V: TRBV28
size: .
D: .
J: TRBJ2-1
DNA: TGCGAGCCACACAATGAGCAGTTCTTC
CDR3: CEPHNEQFF

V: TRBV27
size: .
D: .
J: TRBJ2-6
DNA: TGTGCCAGCAGTTTATGGGGTTGGCTAGCATCTTTTCAAGCTGGGGCCAACGTCCTGACTTTC
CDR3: CASSLWGWLASFQAGANVLTF

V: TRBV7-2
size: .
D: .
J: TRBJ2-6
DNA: TGTGCCAGCAGCTTACGGGAGCTGGGTGGTGGGGCCAACGTCCTGACTTTC
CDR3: CASSLRELGGGANVLTF

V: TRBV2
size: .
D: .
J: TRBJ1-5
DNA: TGTGCCAGCAGTGAAGAACAGCTGTCTAATCAGCCCCAGCATTTT
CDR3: CASSEEQLSNQPQHF

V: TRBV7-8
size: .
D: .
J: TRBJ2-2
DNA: TGTGCCAGCAGCTTAGGGTGGCGGGACGAGGGGGGGGAGCTGTTTTTT
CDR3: CASSLGWRDEGGELFF

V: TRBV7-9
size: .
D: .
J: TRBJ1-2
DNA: TGTGCCAGCAGCTTCGGGTTGGTGTCCGGCTACACCTTC
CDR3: CASSFGLVSGYTF

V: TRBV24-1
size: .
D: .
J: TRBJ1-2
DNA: TGTGCCACCAGTGATTCAGGCTATGGCTACACCTTC
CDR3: CATSDSGYGYTF

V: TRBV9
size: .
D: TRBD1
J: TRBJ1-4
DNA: TGTGCCAGCACCCGAGCCGGACAGGTTAATGAAAAACTGTTTTTT
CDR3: CASTRAGQVNEKLFF

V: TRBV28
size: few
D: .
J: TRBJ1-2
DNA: TGTGCCAGCAGTTCTAGGACATCCTACACCTTC
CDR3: CASSSRTSYTF

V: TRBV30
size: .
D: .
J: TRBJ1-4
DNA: TGTGCCTGGAATAATGGGCTCTCTAATGAAAAACTGTTTTTT
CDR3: CAWNNGLSNEKLFF

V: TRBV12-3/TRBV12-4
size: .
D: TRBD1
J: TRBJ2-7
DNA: TGTGCCAGCAGGACGCCACAGGGGTCCGAGCAGTACTTC
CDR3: CASRTPQGSEQYF

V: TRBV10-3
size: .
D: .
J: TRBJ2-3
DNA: TGTGCCATCAGTGCGACAGATACGCAGTATTTT
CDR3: CAISATDTQYF

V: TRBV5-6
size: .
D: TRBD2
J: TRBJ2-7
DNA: TGTGCCAGCAGCTTGGCGGGACTAGGGCTCAGCTCCTACGAGCAGTACTTC
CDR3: CASSLAGLGLSSYEQYF

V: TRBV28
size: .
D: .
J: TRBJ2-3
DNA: TGTGCCAGCAGTCTACCGTCAGGGGGGACAGATACGCAGTATTTT
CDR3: CASSLPSGGTDTQYF

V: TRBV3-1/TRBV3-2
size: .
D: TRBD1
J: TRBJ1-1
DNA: TGTGCCAGCAGCCTCAGACAGGGGGCCAGTCTATTT
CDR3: CASSLRQGASLF

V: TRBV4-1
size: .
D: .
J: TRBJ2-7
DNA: TGCGCCAGCAGCCAAGAAGGCAGGGGCTCCTACGAGCAGTACTTC
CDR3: CASSQEGRGSYEQYF